Reported below is one TCR beta chain. This record belongs to a study of CXCR3-negative and CXCR3-positive naive CD8 T cells. CDR3 length: 14 residues. Germline assignment: CDR1 LNHDA and CDR2 SQIVND (reference sequence). Naive CD8+ T cells displayed a CD45RO-CCR7+CD27+CD95- phenotype. The libraries of TRB cDNA were constructed through 5' RACE using UMI labels. After re-calling the 5' RACE reads, TCRdb lists one entry per CDR3 protein, DNA absent. There are over 100,000 distinct CDR3 sequences in the sample, with nearly 0.5% held by the top ten. The chain links TRBV19 to TRBJ2-7; TCRdb picks TRBD2, but there is no DNA to check that call. The sequence came from a human donor in good health. Some clones in this sample may be carry-over from other donors' samples. Sequenced input: naive CXCR3- CD8+ T cells from blood. Subset denoted: CD45RO-CCR7+CD27+CD95- naive CD8+ T cells lacking CXCR3 (TNR3-). The CDR3 sequence is CASSFGSPSYEQYF.